This TCR beta chain comes out of a study of Graves' ophthalmopathy and Graves' hyperthyroidism. TCR beta CDR3 regions were amplified from RNA transcripts. Second-round multiplex PCR followed a first-round RT-PCR using HTBI primers. A single record per CDR3 protein comes from TCRdb applying MiXCR to the multiplex PCR reads. The sample lists some 350,000 distinct CDR3 sequences, about a sixth occurring once. Germline V gene lookup returns CDR1 MDHEN and CDR2 SYDVKM. V shed 5 bases, J shed 3 bases, and the junction held 7 bases outside the gene matches. CDR3 length: 16 amino acids. This clonotype was counted between two and nine times. The authors defined stable hyperthyroidism as no ophthalmopathy within 18 months of follow-up.

Sequencing was carried out using peripheral blood. This sequence joins TRBV28 and TRBJ2-2, with 9 positions matching TRBD1. The source is an adult woman with stable Graves' hyperthyroidism. CDR3 sequence: CASSDTGTGHTGELFF. Written as DNA, the CDR3 is TGTGCCAGCAGTGACACCGGGACAGGGCACACCGGGGAGCTGTTTTTT.